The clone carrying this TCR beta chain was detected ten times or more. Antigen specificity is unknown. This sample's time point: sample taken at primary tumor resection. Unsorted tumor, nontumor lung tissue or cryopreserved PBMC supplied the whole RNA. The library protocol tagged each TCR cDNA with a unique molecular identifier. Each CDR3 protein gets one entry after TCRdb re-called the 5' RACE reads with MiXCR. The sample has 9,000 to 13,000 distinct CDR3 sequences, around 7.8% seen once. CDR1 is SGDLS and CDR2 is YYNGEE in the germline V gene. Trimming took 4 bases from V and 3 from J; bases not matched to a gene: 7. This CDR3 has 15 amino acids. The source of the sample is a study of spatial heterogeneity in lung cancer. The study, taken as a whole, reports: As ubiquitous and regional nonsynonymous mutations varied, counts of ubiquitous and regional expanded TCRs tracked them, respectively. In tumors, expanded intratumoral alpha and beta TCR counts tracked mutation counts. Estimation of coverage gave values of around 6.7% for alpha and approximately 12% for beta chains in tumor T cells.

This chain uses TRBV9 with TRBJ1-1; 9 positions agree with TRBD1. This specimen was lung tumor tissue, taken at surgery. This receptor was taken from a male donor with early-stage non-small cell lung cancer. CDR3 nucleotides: TGTGCCAGCAGCAGGTGGACAGGGGTGGACACTGAAGCTTTCTTT. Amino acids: CASSRWTGVDTEAFF.